One sample yielded the 23 T cell receptor beta chains listed below, sequenced in a study of T cell responses to AZD1222 COVID-19 vaccine. Assay: immunoSEQ multiplex PCR; the TCRdb copy retains only in-frame clones and omits some. Among roughly 200,000 clones listed, about 89% were seen once. The sequences come from peripheral blood, collected 28 days after the second AZD1222 dose. The receptor source for this set is an adult who received the AZD1222 COVID-19 vaccine.

This chain joins TRBV5-1 and TRBJ1-6; D is uncertain. This CDR3 spans 18 amino acids. CDR1 SGHRS and CDR2 YFSETQ come from the germline V gene. The V gene lost 3 bases and the J gene lost 0 bases, with 16 bases spanning the gap. CDR3 DNA: TGCGCCAGCAGCTCAGGTACCTCCATCAGCTCCTATAATTCACCCCTCCACTTT. Translation gives CASSSGTSISSYNSPLHF.

This clone came up once. The chain has TRBV4-1 and TRBJ2-3; 7 bases are shared with TRBD2. CDR1 and CDR2 (germline): MGHRA, YSYEKL. The CDR3 loop spans 15 amino acids. V dropped 8 bases and J dropped 0; count of bases not matched to a gene: 8. The CDR3 is CASSHPSGSTDTQYF. The CDR3, as DNA: TGCGCCAGCTCCCATCCTAGCGGAAGCACAGATACGCAGTATTTT.

This clone was counted only a few times. The rearrangement joins TRBV6-1 to TRBJ1-1; D gene unclear. The CDR3 sequence is 14 residues long. In germline, CDR1 is MNHNS, CDR2 SASEGT. Deletions cut 1 base from V and 1 base from J, with 7 bases between. CDR3 bases: TGTGCCAGCAGTGAAGTTCTAAGGAACACTGAAGCTTTCTTT. Protein: CASSEVLRNTEAFF.

V gene TRBV10-1 combines with J gene TRBJ2-7, with D unclear. The CDR3 contains 13 residues. The V gene's germline CDR1 is WNHNN and CDR2 SYGVQD (reference sequence). V lost 8 bases, J lost 4 bases, and 15 bases lay in between. For the CDR3, the DNA is TGCGCCAGCTCAGCCTCTAATGTTTACGAGCAGTACTTC. Its protein is CASSASNVYEQYF.

The count of this clone is one. The V gene is TRBV27, the J gene TRBJ2-5; 7 bases map to TRBD1. The CDR3 has 13 residues. Germline CDR1 and CDR2: MNHEY and SMNVEV (reference sequence). V shed 3 bases and J 5 bases; nucleotides not matched to a gene: 3. The chain's CDR3 is CASSFYRGETQYF. The CDR3 bases are TGTGCCAGCAGTTTTTACAGGGGTGAGACCCAGTACTTC.

The V and J genes are TRBV4-1 and TRBJ1-4; TRBD1 matches at 10 bases. The CDR3 contains 17 residues. The J segment lost 8 bases and the V segment lost 4 bases, leaving 13 bases of the junction unmatched. The germline V gene has CDR1 MGHRA and CDR2 YSYEKL. CDR3 residues: CASSRGDTGTGAEKLFF. CDR3 bases: TGCGCCAGCAGCCGAGGGGACACAGGGACAGGGGCCGAAAAACTGTTTTTT.

The rearrangement uses TRBV30 and TRBJ2-7, with 7 positions matching TRBD1. CDR1 is GTSNPN and CDR2 is SVGIG in the germline V gene (reference sequence). The CDR3 contains 15 residues. The V gene end was trimmed by 3 bases and the J gene end by 4 bases; junction bases not matched to a gene: 12. CDR3 in amino acids: CAWSRRQGNQYEQYF. The CDR3 nucleotides read TGTGCCTGGAGCCGCAGACAGGGTAATCAATACGAGCAGTACTTC.

The chain joins TRBV7-2 to TRBJ2-5; maybe TRBD1 (6 bases). Germline loops: CDR1 SGHTA, CDR2 FQGNSA. V was pared by 5 bases and J by 1 base, with 17 bases between. The CDR3 covers 16 residues. This CDR3 is CASSPLTGFPQETQYF. CDR3 coding DNA: TGTGCCAGCAGCCCCCTGACAGGTTTCCCCCAAGAGACCCAGTACTTC.

The V gene is TRBV7-8, the J gene TRBJ1-5; D may be TRBD1 (5 bases). Trimming cost V 5 bases and J 5 bases, with 19 bases left between them. Germline V gene sequence: CDR1 SGHVS, CDR2 FQNEAQ. The CDR3 is 16 residues long. The CDR3 nucleotides are TGTGCCAGCAGCACACGGACATGGGGCGGGGATCAGCCCCAGCATTTT. It yields the protein CASSTRTWGGDQPQHF.

This clone showed up just a few times. The V gene is TRBV6-2 or TRBV6-3, the J gene TRBJ2-5; 8 positions agree with TRBD2. V lost 0 bases, J lost 4 bases, and 4 bases stayed unmatched. The CDR3 spans 15 residues. Germline V lookup: CDR1 MNHEY, CDR2 SVGEGT. Here the CDR3 DNA reads TGTGCCAGCAGTTACTCAACTAGCGGCGGAGAGACCCAGTACTTC. This translates into CASSYSTSGGETQYF.

J is TRBJ2-5 and V is TRBV18; the D gene is possibly TRBD1 (6 bases). Germline CDR1 KGHSH, CDR2 LQKENI. V lost 3 bases and J lost 6, with 17 bases in between. The CDR3 consists of 15 residues. As DNA, the CDR3 is TGTGCCAGCTCACCCCCTACGGCAGGGGTTCAGACCCAGTACTTC. As protein: CASSPPTAGVQTQYF.

The J gene is TRBJ2-3, the V gene TRBV11-2, with 8 bases matching TRBD2. Trimming took 5 bases from V and 4 from J; bases not matched to a gene: 8. The CDR3 is 15 residues long. CDR1 and CDR2 (germline): SGHAT, FQNNGV. CDR3 DNA: TGTGCCAGCAGCCCTGGGGTAGCGGGGTCAGATACGCAGTATTTT. The encoded protein is CASSPGVAGSDTQYF.

The chain carries TRBV5-4 and TRBJ1-1; maybe TRBD1 (5 bases). The CDR3 has 13 residues. Trimming left V 0 bases short and J 4 bases short, with 7 bases between. Germline CDR1 reads SGHNT; CDR2 reads YYREEE (reference sequence). The CDR3 loop is CASSLGDGTEAFF. The CDR3 coding sequence is TGTGCCAGCAGCTTGGGGGACGGCACTGAAGCTTTCTTT. The whole variable domain, filled in from reference TRBV5-4 and TRBJ1-1, reads ETGVTQSPTHLIKTRGQQVTLRCSSQSGHNTVSWYQQALGQGPQFIFQYYREEENGRGNFPPRFSGLQFPNYSSELNVNALELDDSALYLCASSLGDGTEAFFGQGTRLTVV.

The chain combines TRBV18 with TRBJ2-1; no definite D call. This CDR3 spans 13 amino acids. Per germline, CDR1 KGHSH and CDR2 LQKENI. Trimming removed 2 bases from V and 8 bases from J, with 10 bases in between. The CDR3 loop reads CASSPRSTHEQFF. The CDR3 DNA reads TGTGCCAGCTCACCAAGAAGTACACATGAGCAGTTCTTC. Based on the CDR3 plus reference TRBV18 and TRBJ2-1, the full variable domain is NAGVMQNPRHLVRRRGQEARLRCSPMKGHSHVYWYRQLPEEGLKFMVYLQKENIIDESGMPKERFSAEFPKEGPSILRIQQVVRGDSAAYFCASSPRSTHEQFFGPGTRLTVL.

The rearrangement joins TRBV6-5 to TRBJ1-5, with 7 bases identical to TRBD1. This CDR3 region has 15 residues. Unmatched junction bases numbered 7, after V lost 2 bases and J lost 6 bases. Germline lookup yields CDR1 MNHEY and CDR2 SVGAGI. CDR3 DNA: TGTGCCAGCAGTTACGAGGGGGCGCGGGGTCAGCCCCAGCATTTT. Protein product: CASSYEGARGQPQHF.

The chain couples TRBV30 to TRBJ1-5; D is unclear. The germline V gene has CDR1 GTSNPN and CDR2 SVGIG (reference sequence). V was cut by 2 bases and J by 2 bases, with 7 bases left in between. The CDR3 sequence is 13 residues long. The CDR3 coding sequence is TGTGCCTGGAGTCGGGCGGGCAATCAGCCCCAGCATTTT. Protein: CAWSRAGNQPQHF. The full variable domain, its missing parts supplied by reference TRBV30 and TRBJ1-5, is SQTIHQWPATLVQPVGSPLSLECTVEGTSNPNLYWYRQAAGRGLQLLFYSVGIGQISSEVPQNLSASRPQDRQFILSSKKLLLSDSGFYLCAWSRAGNQPQHFGDGTRLSIL.

This chain uses TRBV30 with TRBJ2-7; possible D gene TRBD1, 5 bases. CDR3 length: 13 amino acids. Trimming took off 4 bases at V and 2 bases at J, with 12 bases between the two ends. Germline-derived CDR1 and CDR2 are GTSNPN and SVGIG (reference sequence). The CDR3: CAWIGHPTYEQYF. The DNA of the CDR3 is TGTGCCTGGATCGGACACCCCACCTACGAGCAGTACTTC.

This sequence joins TRBV12-3 or TRBV12-4 and TRBJ2-1, with D possibly matching TRBD2 (5 bases). Trimming cost V 7 bases and J 7 bases, with 14 bases left between them. The CDR3 extends over 13 amino acids. Here the CDR3 DNA reads TGTGCCAGCACCGAGGACTGGCGGAATGAGCAGTTCTTC. Encoded protein: CASTEDWRNEQFF.

The chain couples TRBV5-1 to TRBJ2-1; D may be TRBD1 or TRBD2 (5 bases each). CDR1 is SGHRS, CDR2 YFSETQ, per germline. V was cut by 2 bases and J by 0 bases, with 9 bases left in between. The CDR3 length is 15 residues. CDR3 DNA: TGCGCCAGCAGCTTCGCAGGGAGCTCCTACAATGAGCAGTTCTTC. It codes for CASSFAGSSYNEQFF.

The chain combines TRBV11-2 with TRBJ1-3; D may be TRBD1 (5 bases). Trimming took off 9 bases at V and 4 bases at J, with 10 bases between the two ends. CDR1 is SGHAT and CDR2 is FQNNGV in the germline V gene. CDR3 length equals 12 residues. The DNA of the CDR3 is TGTGCCAGTTTGACAGCCGGAAACACCATATATTTT. It yields the protein CASLTAGNTIYF.

J is TRBJ1-2 and V is TRBV14; D uncertain. Germline values: CDR1 SGHDN, CDR2 FVKESK. Trimming took off 0 bases at V and 8 bases at J, with 16 bases between the two ends. The CDR3 is made up of 15 amino acids. CDR3 protein: CASSQESRPRFGYTF. CDR3 DNA: TGTGCCAGCAGCCAAGAGTCCCGCCCTCGATTCGGCTACACCTTC.

The J gene is TRBJ1-5, the V gene TRBV7-6, with a weak D call TRBD1 (5 bases). The CDR3 has 15 residues. The germline V gene has CDR1 SGHVS and CDR2 FNYEAQ. Trimming removed 5 bases from V and 6 bases from J, with 17 bases in between. The CDR3 nucleotides read TGTGCCAGCAGCGTAGAGCAGGGTTTCGGTCAGCCCCAGCATTTT. Amino acids: CASSVEQGFGQPQHF.

The chain carries TRBV19 and TRBJ1-1; D remains unclear. Germline V CDR1 and CDR2: LNHDA, SQIVND (reference sequence). This CDR3 region has 15 residues. The V gene lost 3 bases and the J gene lost 0 bases, with 11 bases spanning the gap. In nucleotides, the CDR3 is TGTGCCAGTAGTATGAACGGACTGATGAACACTGAAGCTTTCTTT. Translated, it gives CASSMNGLMNTEAFF.